The next 8 T cell receptor beta chains were all read from a single sample in a study of OX40 agonist ivuxolimab in advanced cancers. Produced via immunoSEQ multiplex PCR; TCRdb's table is partial and in-frame only. The sample shows 55,000 to 70,000 clones, under 90% of them seen only once. Sequences were derived from CD4+ or CD8+ T cells sorted from blood, sampled in a trial of the OX40 agonist ivuxolimab. The origin of the receptors is an adult with an advanced solid tumor such as melanoma, head and neck, liver or kidney cancer.

V usage is TRBV4-1 and J usage is TRBJ1-1; TRBD1 agrees at 12 bases. CDR1 and CDR2 (germline): MGHRA, YSYEKL. There are 19 residues in the CDR3. The ends lost 4 bases at V and 1 base at J; junction bases unmatched: 13. This chain's CDR3 is CASSPFTGTGGLKNTEAFF. The DNA for the CDR3 is TGCGCCAGCAGCCCTTTTACCGGGACAGGGGGCTTGAAGAACACTGAAGCTTTCTTT.

The V call is TRBV4-3, the J call TRBJ2-1, with D hard to call. The germline V and J ends were trimmed by 4 bases and 3 bases, with 7 bases remaining between them. The germline CDR1 and CDR2 sequences are LGHNA and YSLEER. The CDR3 consists of 13 residues. CDR3 nucleotide sequence: TGCGCCAGCAGCCGAGACAACTACAATGAGCAGTTCTTC. Its translation is CASSRDNYNEQFF.

This chain connects TRBV2 to TRBJ1-1; no clear D. This CDR3 contains 14 residues. The germline gives CDR1 SNHLY, CDR2 FYNNEI. V was trimmed by 1 base and J by 2 bases, leaving 8 bases between them. DNA for the CDR3: TGTGCCAGCAGTGAAGGGCAGCTAAACACTGAAGCTTTCTTT. It encodes CASSEGQLNTEAFF.

The V call is TRBV15, the J call TRBJ1-1; D not certain. V was clipped by 5 bases and J by 4 bases, with 11 bases between them. The CDR3 runs 13 residues. CDR1 LNHNV and CDR2 YYDKDF come from the germline V gene (reference sequence). CDR3 nucleotide sequence: TGTGCCACCAGCTCAAGGGAGAGCACTGAAGCTTTCTTT. The encoded protein is CATSSRESTEAFF.

The J gene is TRBJ1-4, the V gene TRBV6-5, with D hard to call. V shed 5 bases and J shed 8 bases, with 15 bases lying between them. The germline CDR1 and CDR2 sequences are MNHEY and SVGAGI. This CDR3 region has 14 residues. In DNA, the CDR3 is TGTGCCAGCAGTCCCGGACGAGTTGAGGAAAAACTGTTTTTT. This gives the protein CASSPGRVEEKLFF.

This chain links TRBV9 with TRBJ2-1, with a tentative D call TRBD2 (6 bases). The CDR3 is made up of 15 amino acids. Germline V gene data show CDR1 as SGDLS and CDR2 as YYNGEE. The ends were cut back, 2 bases at V and 0 bases at J, with 9 bases in the middle. This CDR3 reads CASSVTGDSYNEQFF. DNA for the CDR3: TGTGCCAGCAGCGTCACGGGGGACTCCTACAATGAGCAGTTCTTC.

The V and J genes are TRBV28 and TRBJ1-5, with D maybe TRBD1 (5 bases). The CDR3 loop spans 17 amino acids. CDR1 MDHEN and CDR2 SYDVKM come from the germline V gene. The germline V and J ends were trimmed by 5 bases and 4 bases, with 21 bases remaining between them. This chain's CDR3 is CASSRDLKGLQNQPQHF. DNA of the CDR3: TGTGCCAGCAGTCGGGACCTTAAAGGGCTACAAAATCAGCCCCAGCATTTT.

The chain recombines TRBV28 with TRBJ2-7, with TRBD2 matching 7 bases. Trimming cost V 6 bases and J 6 bases; bases outside gene matches: 8. The V gene's germline CDR1 is MDHEN and CDR2 SYDVKM. The CDR3 runs 13 residues. CDR3 sequence reads: CASRLGLDGEQYF. The CDR3 DNA reads as TGTGCCAGCAGACTCGGACTAGACGGCGAGCAGTACTTC.